The table lists the clone carrying this T cell receptor beta chain with a few counts. The antigen remains undetermined. This record belongs to a study of blood T cells in healthy people across ages. Study results and caveats: Roughly linear declines in TCR beta diversity per million T cells occurred with age. Shifts in expanded clonotypes may have been confounded by donor CMV status, which was unknown.

Germline lookup yields CDR1 LGHNA and CDR2 YNFKEQ. The trim removed 2 bases at V and 1 base at J, leaving 13 bases unmatched. The CDR3 is made up of 18 amino acids. Through a sample-barcoded 5' primer and a J-beta primer mix, a second PCR was run for roughly 6 to 11 cycles. Via MiXCR, TCRdb re-called the 5' RACE reads, giving one row per CDR3 protein. The table lists roughly 1 million distinct CDR3 sequences, less than 25% of them singletons. The same sample was also studied in work on T cells of mothers and their children. That paper adds: Among related mother-child pairs, overlap was slightly higher than in unrelated pairs, though not significantly.

The TCR was taken from a girl aged 2 to 10 in good health. Specimen: blood. The chain is built from TRBV4-2 and TRBJ2-5; TRBD2 matches at 7 bases. The CDR3 reads CASSQTPPPGLTQETQYF. Here the CDR3 DNA reads TGTGCCAGCAGCCAAACCCCTCCTCCGGGACTAACCCAAGAGACCCAGTACTTC.